The entry below gives a single TCR beta chain sequence along with its context. Its antigen is not known. This record belongs to a study of molecular identifiers for immune sequencing clone quantification. Study-wide results and limits: Identical TCR molecules that share a barcode could lead to an underestimation of highly expanded clone sizes.

From the PCR reads, TCRdb called clonotypes with MiXCR, one entry per CDR3 protein. The data contain about 320,000 distinct CDR3 sequences, about a fifth of them singletons. Germline loops: CDR1 MNHEY, CDR2 SVGEGT. The CDR3 contains 15 residues. V shed 7 bases and J 4 bases; nucleotides not matched to a gene: 9. Sample: naive CD8+ T cells from blood, with Jurkat cell RNA spiked in. Subset given: FACS-sorted CD8+CD4-CCR7+CD45RA+ naive T cells. The TCR was taken from a human donor in good health. Some libraries in this study had Jurkat cell RNA spiked in. The chain couples TRBV6-2 or TRBV6-3 to TRBJ2-2; TRBD1 matches at 7 bases. CDR3 amino acids: CASKSSGQITGELFF. The DNA of the CDR3 is TGTGCCAGCAAATCTTCGGGACAGATCACCGGGGAGCTGTTTTTT.